The 21 T cell receptor beta chains given below trace back to one sample, sequenced in a study of CD8+CD57+ T cells in acquired aplastic anemia. TCR beta VDJ combinations and CDR3 sequences were profiled from genomic DNA. Via MiXCR, TCRdb re-called the reads, giving one row per CDR3 protein. The table records over 100,000 distinct CDR3 sequences, around 41% of them present only once. Sequences were obtained from sorted CD4+, CD8+, or CD8+CD57+ T cells (not recorded which) from PBMCs. All receptors come from a human donor in good health, serving as a control.

This clonotype was recorded many times. Lacking the conserved final phenylalanine or tryptophan, this CDR3 likely reflects a read error. This rearrangement joins TRBV19 to TRBJ2-3; D not resolved. V was cut by 8 bases and J by 2 bases, with 8 bases left in between. From germline, CDR1 is LNHDA and CDR2 SQIVND (reference sequence). The CDR3 has 12 amino acids. The CDR3 spells CASLTDTDTQYL. The CDR3 nucleotides are TGTGCCAGTCTGACGGACACAGATACGCAGTATCTT.

Only a few counts were recorded for this clonotype. A read error may produce the germline difference seen at one junction end. J is TRBJ1-3 and V is TRBV6-1; a possible D gene is TRBD1 (5 bases). This CDR3 contains 17 residues. Per germline, CDR1 MNHNS and CDR2 SASEGT. CDR3 sequence reads: CASSLTRQRSSGSTIYF. The CDR3 coding sequence is TGTGCCAGCAGCCTAACCCGACAGAGGAGCTCTGGAAGCACCATATATTTT.

V gene TRBV2 combines with J gene TRBJ1-5; tentative D call: TRBD1 (5 bases). Per germline, CDR1 SNHLY and CDR2 FYNNEI. Trimming cost V 2 bases and J 6 bases, with 8 bases left between them. This CDR3 has 13 residues. CDR3 DNA sequence: TGTGCCAGCAGTGAATCCGGGGGTCAGCCCCAGCATTTT. Its translation: CASSESGGQPQHF.

The CDR3 sequence is CASSPEYNQPQHF. CDR3 coding DNA: TGTGCCAGCAGCCCAGAGTACAATCAGCCCCAGCATTTT. The chain carries TRBV2 and TRBJ1-5; D not certain. The length of the CDR3 is 13 residues. Trimming removed 6 bases from V and 3 bases from J, with 9 bases in between. From germline, CDR1 is SNHLY and CDR2 FYNNEI.

The rearrangement uses TRBV7-6 and TRBJ2-7; possible D gene TRBD1, 6 bases. The germline gives CDR1 SGHVS, CDR2 FNYEAQ. The CDR3 spans 15 residues. V was clipped by 4 bases and J by 3 bases, with 16 bases between them. The CDR3 here is CASSYNMGANYEQYF. The CDR3 DNA sequence: TGTGCCAGCAGCTATAACATGGGGGCGAACTACGAGCAGTACTTC.

This clonotype was seen only a few times. V usage is TRBV3-1 and J usage is TRBJ2-1; D is unclear. The CDR3 consists of 11 residues. CDR1 is LGHDT, CDR2 YNNKEL, per germline (reference sequence). Trimming removed 0 bases from V and 13 bases from J, with 7 bases in between. DNA for the CDR3: TGTGCCAGCAGCCAAGATCTTTTCCAGTTCTTC. Its translation: CASSQDLFQFF.

The CDR3 is CSARDRGRYEQYF. The CDR3 DNA reads as TGCAGTGCTAGAGATAGGGGACGGTACGAGCAGTACTTC. The V and J genes are TRBV20-1 and TRBJ2-7, with D perhaps assigned TRBD1 or TRBD2 (5 bases each). The germline V and J ends were trimmed by 0 bases and 4 bases, with 10 bases remaining between them. The CDR3 spans 13 residues. Looked up from germline, CDR1 is DFQATT and CDR2 is SNEGSKA (reference sequence).

The table lists this clonotype with many counts. The V call is TRBV13, the J call TRBJ2-5; 9 bases line up with TRBD1. The CDR3 runs to 15 residues. The germline V gene has CDR1 PRHDT and CDR2 FYEKMQ (reference sequence). V gave up 5 bases and J gave up 5 bases; unmatched junction bases: 9. The CDR3 DNA sequence: TGTGCCAGCAGCGCCGGGGGACAGGGTCGGGAGACCCAGTACTTC. Amino acid sequence: CASSAGGQGRETQYF.

This CDR3 is CSVERHRGGGYTF. CDR3 nucleotides: TGCAGCGTTGAAAGGCACCGGGGGGGAGGCTACACCTTC. The rearrangement uses TRBV29-1 and TRBJ1-2, with D maybe TRBD1 (5 bases). The CDR3 runs to 13 residues. CDR1 is SQVTM, CDR2 ANQGSEA, per germline. Trimming took 2 bases from V and 8 from J, leaving 15 bases between them.

This clonotype came up many times. The chain joins TRBV6-5 to TRBJ2-7; TRBD1 aligns across 7 bases. Germline lookup yields CDR1 MNHEY and CDR2 SVGAGI. The trim removed 0 bases at V and 2 bases at J, leaving 4 bases unmatched. This CDR3 region has 15 residues. CDR3 nucleotide sequence: TGTGCCAGCAGTTACTCGATTACAGGGGCCTACGAGCAGTACTTC. Translated, it gives CASSYSITGAYEQYF.

The rearrangement joins TRBV11-2 to TRBJ2-7, with unresolved D. V was pared by 5 bases and J by 3 bases, with 14 bases between. CDR1 and CDR2 (germline): SGHAT, FQNNGV. The CDR3 extends over 14 amino acids. Here the CDR3 reads CASSVHGPVYEQYF. The CDR3 nucleotides read TGTGCCAGCAGCGTACACGGACCAGTCTACGAGCAGTACTTC.

This chain connects TRBV2 to TRBJ1-4; 9 nucleotides match TRBD1. Trimming took 10 bases from V and 8 from J; bases not matched to a gene: 14. The CDR3 length is 15 residues. The germline gives CDR1 SNHLY, CDR2 FYNNEI. CDR3 DNA: TGTGCCAACTCGATACAGGGGGCTTTAGGGGAAAAACTGTTTTTT. Protein product: CANSIQGALGEKLFF.

This clonotype appeared many times. The chain employs TRBV24-1 and TRBJ2-3, with 12 bases that match TRBD2. CDR1 and CDR2 from the germline V gene are KGHDR and SFDVKD. V shed 4 bases, J shed 4 bases, and the junction held 5 bases outside the gene matches. The CDR3 totals 16 residues. The CDR3 here is CATSDYLAGGPDTQYF. CDR3 in DNA: TGTGCCACCAGTGACTACCTAGCGGGAGGGCCAGATACGCAGTATTTT.

To note about this clonotype: Just one base apart from a much larger clone, this may be a read error. V usage is TRBV11-3 and J usage is TRBJ2-2; 8 bases map to TRBD1. Trimming removed 4 bases from V and 5 bases from J; junction bases left unmatched: 6. CDR1 and CDR2 (germline): SGHNT, YENEEA. The CDR3 length is 15 residues. The CDR3: CASSCTRQGTGELFF. The CDR3 region has the DNA TGTGCCAGCAGCTGTACTAGACAGGGGACCGGGGAGCTGTTTTTT.

V gene TRBV25-1 combines with J gene TRBJ1-1, with TRBD1 matching 7 bases. V gave up 2 bases and J gave up 6 bases; unmatched junction bases: 9. The CDR3 totals 15 residues. Germline V gene lookup returns CDR1 MGHDK and CDR2 SYGVNS. The CDR3 here is CASSEGYGQEPEAFF. The DNA for the CDR3 is TGTGCCAGCAGTGAAGGCTATGGACAGGAACCTGAAGCTTTCTTT.

At least ten counts were recorded for this clonotype. The CDR3 sequence: CASSVQGEFYNEQFF. In nucleotides, the CDR3 is TGTGCCAGCAGCGTCCAGGGGGAGTTCTACAATGAGCAGTTCTTC. This chain links TRBV9 with TRBJ2-1; 7 bases map to TRBD1. This CDR3 spans 15 amino acids. J was trimmed by 3 bases and V by 2 bases; bases with no gene match: 5. Germline loops: CDR1 SGDLS, CDR2 YYNGEE.

As regards this clonotype: Being one base from a much bigger clone, this may be a read error. This CDR3 reads CSARDAKNEKLFF. Here the CDR3 DNA reads TGCAGTGCTCGGGACGCTAAGAATGAAAAACTGTTTTTT. The chain recombines TRBV20-1 with TRBJ1-4, with D possibly being TRBD1 (5 bases). V shed 5 bases and J shed 5 bases, with 12 bases lying between them. The CDR3 is 13 amino acids. Germline CDR1 reads DFQATT; CDR2 reads SNEGSKA (reference sequence).

This clonotype has at least ten counts. The rearrangement links TRBV20-1 to TRBJ2-1, with 9 bases matching TRBD2. The CDR3 runs to 14 residues. The ends lost 4 bases at V and 10 bases at J; junction bases unmatched: 11. Germline V lookup: CDR1 DFQATT, CDR2 SNEGSKA (reference sequence). CDR3 sequence reads: CSATMTSGIMEQFF. The CDR3 DNA reads as TGCAGTGCTACGATGACTAGCGGTATTATGGAGCAGTTCTTC.

Turning to this clonotype: This may be a read error, as it is one base from a much larger clone. The J gene is TRBJ1-1, the V gene TRBV5-5; a weak D match, TRBD1 (6 bases). Germline assignment: CDR1 SGHKS and CDR2 YYEKEE (reference sequence). There are 16 residues in the CDR3. CDR3 DNA sequence: TGTGCCAGCAGCTTGGCGGAGAGGACAGCGAACACTGAAGCTCTCTTT. Translating it yields CASSLAERTANTEALF.

This clonotype has at least ten counts. The chain employs TRBV19 and TRBJ1-2; D may be TRBD1 (6 bases). The CDR3 is 16 residues long. CDR1 is LNHDA, CDR2 SQIVND, per germline (reference sequence). Trimming left V 7 bases short and J 1 base short, with 19 bases between. CDR3 bases: TGTGCCAGTACGCTACAGGCCGGGACACTTAACTATGGCTACACCTTC. It codes for CASTLQAGTLNYGYTF.

The V call is TRBV10-3, the J call TRBJ1-2, with 9 nucleotides matching TRBD1. CDR1 is ENHRY and CDR2 is SYGVKD in the germline V gene. This CDR3 spans 14 amino acids. Losses at the gene ends were 6 bases for V and 7 bases for J; bases not matched to a gene: 9. Here the CDR3 DNA reads TGTGCCATCAGGCTACAGGGGGCCTCTGGTGGCTACACCTTC. Translated: CAIRLQGASGGYTF.